Below, one T cell receptor (beta chain) is given with its context. Its cognate antigen is unknown. Germline V gene lookup returns CDR1 GTSNPN and CDR2 SVGIG (reference sequence). The CDR3 runs to 11 residues. Trimming removed 3 bases from V and 12 bases from J; junction bases left unmatched: 5. Deep level was the assay's run setting. Only in-frame clones appear in the TCRdb table, and some are missing; sequencing was by immunoSEQ multiplex PCR. The table has millions of clones, approximately 94% seen once. This entry is derived from a study of shared clonotypes between healthy human individuals. General observations from the study: Sequencing depth was expected to influence donor clonotype sharing.

Material: naive CD4+ T cells sorted from blood. As to subset: CD45RA+ positively selected. The receptor was derived from a man aged 18 to 29 in good health. J is TRBJ1-5 and V is TRBV30, with TRBD1 matching over 7 bases. The CDR3 is CAWSDRDSQHF. CDR3 nucleotides: TGTGCCTGGAGCGACCGGGACAGCCAGCATTTT.